This T cell receptor beta chain was profiled in a study of siplizumab effects on memory and regulatory T cells (dated by TCRdb to about 2019). Study-level background: The effect of the anti-CD2 antibody siplizumab on alloreactive T-cell subsets was examined in allogeneic mixed lymphocyte reactions constructed from human PBMCs.

The library came from the immunoSEQ multiplex PCR assay. The deep sequencing platform assayed about 91,000 TCR templates per sample. Genomic DNA extracted from sorted T cells was used for TCRbeta CDR3 sequencing. The authors' analysis ran thus. Clonal analysis of TCRbeta CDR3 data was done in the R programming language. Unstimulated samples were compared with post-reaction CFSE-low samples to define alloreactive CD4+ and CD8+ clones. Alloreactive CD4+ clones were assigned to regulatory or non-regulatory origin by matching sequences to sorted unstimulated Treg and non-Treg repertoires. The clones in this table, taken by TCRdb from immuneACCESS, are in-frame only. Not every clone is retained; where verified, under half of the shortfall comes from an unresolved V gene, and the cause of the rest is unknown. V, J and clone size reflect that table, while D and trimming were determined from the DNA. This sample has under 140,000 clones in its table, and more than 90% of those were observed once. The ten biggest clones cover 1% to 1.5% of the sample.

Concerning this clone: No antigen is known for it. Base quality data are lacking; no much larger clone is found one base away.

The investigation overall reported the following: Compared with memory T cells, unstimulated naive T cells appeared more diverse, and naive cells seemed to make a substantial contribution to the alloresponse. No functional confirmation was obtained for the suppressive function of proliferating Tregs from siplizumab cultures. Because sequences below about 10^-5 frequency were poorly captured, only a minor fraction of alloreactive clones could be mapped to unstimulated subsets. A naive or memory phenotype could not be assigned to roughly 75-96% of proliferating CD4+ or CD8+ clones. Siplizumab significantly reduced the cumulative frequency of alloreactive sequences traceable to unstimulated CD4+ memory T cells. Of the alloreactive CD4+ clones that could be mapped, the Treg-derived share averaged about 70% with siplizumab compared with approximately 25% in control reactions.

Including cysteine and phenylalanine, the CDR3 has 15 amino acids. Just the 45-base CDR3 DNA is kept, in frame starting at base 1. The germline V gene yields SGHTA for CDR1 and FQGNSA for CDR2. The junction shows trimming of 1 base on V and 9 bases on J, plus 16 bases between the germline ends. Sorted unstimulated T cells and proliferating T cells recovered from mixed lymphocyte reactions underwent TCRbeta CDR3 sequencing. Fresh whole blood from approximately 11 HLA-typed healthy donors served as the source for isolating PBMCs. The chain couples TRBV7-2 to TRBJ1-5; matching of 5 bases hints at TRBD1 as the D gene. The source is a human donor in good health. The sequenced sample was CD4+ T cells sorted from blood. CDR3 loop: CASSLEGQGGPPQHF. The DNA reads TGTGCCAGCAGCTTAGAGGGGCAGGGAGGTCCGCCCCAGCATTTT.